The rows below give T cell receptor beta chains drawn from one sample of a study of T cells in Graves' hyperthyroidism and ophthalmopathy. TCRdb re-called the multiplex PCR reads through MiXCR, storing one row per CDR3 protein. The sample yields 450,000 to 600,000 distinct CDR3 sequences, about 20% seen once. Sequenced input: blood. These receptors were taken from a man aged 40-55 years with Graves' ophthalmopathy. CDR3s include the opening cysteine and the closing phenylalanine or tryptophan. Each record gives: D gene, J gene, V gene, clone size, CDR3 DNA, CDR3 protein. The D gene is left open where the match is weak. Only some rows state a clone size, as once, few, many or a class for expanded clones.

D: TRBD1
J: TRBJ1-3
V: TRBV6-1
size: .
DNA: TGTGCCAGCAGTGAATACACAGGGGGCACGGGAAACACCATATATTTT
CDR3: CASSEYTGGTGNTIYF

D: .
J: TRBJ2-7
V: TRBV2
size: many
DNA: TGTGCCAGCAGGTCCCAGGGCACGACCTACGAGCAGTACTTC
CDR3: CASRSQGTTYEQYF

D: .
J: TRBJ1-1
V: TRBV6-5
size: .
DNA: TGTGCCAGCAGTTACTACATGCTAGCTTTCTTT
CDR3: CASSYYMLAFF

D: TRBD1
J: TRBJ1-4
V: TRBV18
size: .
DNA: TGTGCCAGCTCACCGGGACAGGGAGATGAAAAACTGTTTTTT
CDR3: CASSPGQGDEKLFF

D: .
J: TRBJ2-1
V: TRBV5-6
size: .
DNA: TGTGCCAGCACCAACACCGAAACGGCTGAGCAGTTCTTC
CDR3: CASTNTETAEQFF

D: TRBD1
J: TRBJ2-7
V: TRBV20-1
size: many
DNA: TGCAGTGCAGACAGGGATGCCTACGAGCAGTACTTC
CDR3: CSADRDAYEQYF

D: .
J: TRBJ2-7
V: TRBV19
size: few
DNA: TGTGCCAGTAAGGCCCAGGGTTTGCAGTACTTC
CDR3: CASKAQGLQYF

D: .
J: TRBJ2-3
V: TRBV11-2
size: .
DNA: TGTGCCAGCACTTACCACCCGCAAAGCGGCAGCACAGATACGCAGTATTTT
CDR3: CASTYHPQSGSTDTQYF

D: TRBD2
J: TRBJ2-2
V: TRBV12-3/TRBV12-4
size: many
DNA: TGTGCCAGCAGTTCAGGGACTAGCGGAAACACCGGGGAGCTGTTTTTT
CDR3: CASSSGTSGNTGELFF

D: .
J: TRBJ1-4
V: TRBV20-1
size: few
DNA: TGCAGTGCTACCCAGGCAGGGGTATATGAAAAACTGTTTTTT
CDR3: CSATQAGVYEKLFF

D: .
J: TRBJ2-7
V: TRBV20-1
size: many
DNA: TGCAGTGCTAGAGATTTCGGCGTCGAGCAGTACTTC
CDR3: CSARDFGVEQYF

D: .
J: TRBJ2-7
V: TRBV28
size: many
DNA: TGTGCCAGCAGCCTCGGGTGGACCAACTACGAGCAGTACTTC
CDR3: CASSLGWTNYEQYF

D: TRBD1
J: TRBJ2-7
V: TRBV6-1
size: many
DNA: TGTGCCAGCAGTGAAGAAAGGACAGGTTACGAGCAGTACTTC
CDR3: CASSEERTGYEQYF

D: .
J: TRBJ1-2
V: TRBV29-1
size: few
DNA: TGCAGCGCGGAACAAACTAACTATGGCTACACCTTC
CDR3: CSAEQTNYGYTF

D: TRBD2
J: TRBJ2-7
V: TRBV12-3/TRBV12-4
size: .
DNA: TGTGCCAGCACCCCGGGACTAGCGGGAGATGAGCAGTACTTC
CDR3: CASTPGLAGDEQYF

D: TRBD1
J: TRBJ1-2
V: TRBV27
size: .
DNA: TGTGCCAGCAGTTTATCGGGGGACAGGGTAAAAGGCTACACCTTC
CDR3: CASSLSGDRVKGYTF

D: .
J: TRBJ2-1
V: TRBV5-1
size: many
DNA: TGCGCCAGCAGCTTATCAGGGGTGAAAATCAATGAGCAGTTCTTC
CDR3: CASSLSGVKINEQFF

D: TRBD2
J: TRBJ2-5
V: TRBV29-1
size: few
DNA: TGCAGCGTTGAAGTCCCTTTCGGGGGGGCTGAGACCCAGTACTTC
CDR3: CSVEVPFGGAETQYF

D: TRBD1
J: TRBJ1-3
V: TRBV6-5
size: few
DNA: TGTGCCAGCAGTACTCCGGGACAGAGCTCTGGAAACACCATATATTTT
CDR3: CASSTPGQSSGNTIYF

D: .
J: TRBJ1-2
V: TRBV3-1
size: many
DNA: TGTGCCAGCAGCCTGAACCCCGGGGCGATCTATGGCTACACCTTC
CDR3: CASSLNPGAIYGYTF

D: TRBD2
J: TRBJ2-1
V: TRBV4-3
size: .
DNA: TGCGCCAGCAGCCAAACTAGCGGGGTTGCCAATGAGCAGTTCTTC
CDR3: CASSQTSGVANEQFF

D: .
J: TRBJ1-3
V: TRBV3-2
size: .
DNA: TGTGCCAGCAGCCCAGTTGCAGGACAGTTCAGGGGTGCAAACACCATATATTTT
CDR3: CASSPVAGQFRGANTIYF

D: .
J: TRBJ1-4
V: TRBV4-1
size: few
DNA: TGCGCCAGCAGCCAGTTGGGAGGGGGACCGTCTGGGAAACTGTTTTTT
CDR3: CASSQLGGGPSGKLFF

D: .
J: TRBJ1-2
V: TRBV4-2
size: .
DNA: TGTGCCAGCAGCCAAGAAATCTCCAGGGTAGGCTATGGCTACACCTTC
CDR3: CASSQEISRVGYGYTF

D: .
J: TRBJ1-5
V: TRBV30
size: few
DNA: TGTGCCTGGAGTGTAAACCGGGGAGCCAATCAGCCCCAGCATTTT
CDR3: CAWSVNRGANQPQHF

D: TRBD2
J: TRBJ2-7
V: TRBV5-1
size: few
DNA: TGCGCCAGCAGCTTGGGGGCCAGCGGGGTGAGAGTTTCCTACGAGCAGTACTTC
CDR3: CASSLGASGVRVSYEQYF

D: .
J: TRBJ1-5
V: TRBV2
size: many
DNA: TGTGCCAGCATGGAGAGGGTTCGGGGCAATCAGCCCCAGCATTTT
CDR3: CASMERVRGNQPQHF

D: .
J: TRBJ2-5
V: TRBV7-3
size: .
DNA: TGTGCCAGCAGCGATATGACAGAGACCCAGTACTTC
CDR3: CASSDMTETQYF

D: TRBD1
J: TRBJ1-1
V: TRBV30
size: many
DNA: TGTGCCTCACAGGGGGCCGGAGCTTTCTTT
CDR3: CASQGAGAFF

D: TRBD1
J: TRBJ1-4
V: TRBV2
size: few
DNA: TGTGCCAGCAGGCCCAGGGGGTGGGCTAATGAAAAACTGTTTTTT
CDR3: CASRPRGWANEKLFF

D: .
J: TRBJ2-5
V: TRBV20-1
size: .
DNA: TGCAGTGCTAGAAAGGACAGAAACCAAGAGACCCAGTACTTC
CDR3: CSARKDRNQETQYF

D: TRBD2
J: TRBJ2-7
V: TRBV9
size: few
DNA: TGTGCCAGCAGCATGGGACTAGCGGGCGCCCACGAGCAGTACTTC
CDR3: CASSMGLAGAHEQYF

D: TRBD2
J: TRBJ2-3
V: TRBV7-3
size: many
DNA: TGTGCCAGCAGCTCGGGACTAGCGGGAGCAGATACGCAGTATTTT
CDR3: CASSSGLAGADTQYF

D: .
J: TRBJ1-5
V: TRBV6-2/TRBV6-3
size: few
DNA: TGTGCCAGCAGTGCGGGCCAGGGGTTTTCGTCGGGATATCAGCCCCAGCATTTT
CDR3: CASSAGQGFSSGYQPQHF

D: .
J: TRBJ2-1
V: TRBV5-1
size: few
DNA: TGCGCCAGCAGCCTTAAGTTGGAGCAGTTCTTC
CDR3: CASSLKLEQFF

D: TRBD1
J: TRBJ2-7
V: TRBV28
size: many
DNA: TGTGCCAGCAGAACGGGACAGGGGAGATACGAGCAGTACTTC
CDR3: CASRTGQGRYEQYF

D: .
J: TRBJ2-7
V: TRBV27
size: .
DNA: TGTGCCAGCAGTTCCTTTAGGGGGGCCTACGAGCAGTACTTC
CDR3: CASSSFRGAYEQYF

D: .
J: TRBJ1-1
V: TRBV12-3/TRBV12-4
size: few
DNA: TGTGCCAGCAGTCATGGGGCCGGCGCTGAAGCTTTCTTT
CDR3: CASSHGAGAEAFF

D: .
J: TRBJ1-4
V: TRBV19
size: once
DNA: TGTGCCAGTAGTATTCAACAGGGAGATGAAAAACTGTTTTTT
CDR3: CASSIQQGDEKLFF

D: .
J: TRBJ2-7
V: TRBV12-3/TRBV12-4
size: .
DNA: TGTGCCAGCAGTTTGGTAAGGGGTCAGCGGTACGAGCAGTACTTC
CDR3: CASSLVRGQRYEQYF

D: .
J: TRBJ1-5
V: TRBV12-3/TRBV12-4
size: many
DNA: TGTGCCAGCAGTCCGACTGGGCGCCAATGGCCCCAGCATTTT
CDR3: CASSPTGRQWPQHF

D: .
J: TRBJ2-7
V: TRBV5-1
size: .
DNA: TGCGCCAGCAGCTTGGCCGGGGCTGGAAATCTCTACGAGCAGTACTTC
CDR3: CASSLAGAGNLYEQYF

D: TRBD1
J: TRBJ1-5
V: TRBV7-8
size: few
DNA: TGTGCCAGCAGCTTGGCAGGACAGGTTAGCAATCAGCCCCAGCATTTT
CDR3: CASSLAGQVSNQPQHF

D: TRBD1
J: TRBJ2-3
V: TRBV2
size: many
DNA: TGTGCCAGCAGTAACCGGGACAGGAGGGCTACGCAGTATTTT
CDR3: CASSNRDRRATQYF